This T cell receptor beta chain was documented in a study of regulatory T cells in long-lasting Graves disease. General study findings and limits: Persistent patients had more shared public clonotypes (2,741) than new patients (about 880).

Many counts were recorded for this clonotype. The antigen is unknown. Time point denoted: newly diagnosed GD, antithyroid drugs for less than 3 months. Extracted RNA from PBMCs served as the source of the TCR library. An endocrinology unit in Xi'an, China, supplied the patients. Building the TCR beta libraries relied on iRepertoire HTBI primers, and CDR3 regions underwent Arm-PCR. TCRdb redid the calling of the multiplex PCR reads with MiXCR, one entry per CDR3 protein. The table shows about 240,000 distinct CDR3 sequences, with around 21% occurring only once. This sequence was found in a female donor with Graves disease. Sample: peripheral blood mononuclear cells (PBMCs), taken at new diagnosis, from a patient treated with antithyroid drugs.

The CDR3 nucleotides are TGTGCCAGCAGCTTAGAGATGGGGGGCTTTGAAGCTTTCTTT. Translating gives CASSLEMGGFEAFF. The gene calls are TRBV11-2 and TRBJ1-1, with D perhaps matching TRBD1 (6 bases). With 0 bases removed from V and 7 bases from J, the gap between germline ends came to 12 bases. Per germline, CDR1 SGHAT and CDR2 FQNNGV. The CDR3 runs to 14 residues. Supplemented by reference TRBV11-2 and TRBJ1-1, the full variable domain reads EAGVAQSPRYKIIEKRQSVAFWCNPISGHATLYWYQQILGQGPKLLIQFQNNGVVDDSQLPKDRFSAERLKGVDSTLKIQPAKLEDSAVYLCASSLEMGGFEAFFGQGTRLTVV.